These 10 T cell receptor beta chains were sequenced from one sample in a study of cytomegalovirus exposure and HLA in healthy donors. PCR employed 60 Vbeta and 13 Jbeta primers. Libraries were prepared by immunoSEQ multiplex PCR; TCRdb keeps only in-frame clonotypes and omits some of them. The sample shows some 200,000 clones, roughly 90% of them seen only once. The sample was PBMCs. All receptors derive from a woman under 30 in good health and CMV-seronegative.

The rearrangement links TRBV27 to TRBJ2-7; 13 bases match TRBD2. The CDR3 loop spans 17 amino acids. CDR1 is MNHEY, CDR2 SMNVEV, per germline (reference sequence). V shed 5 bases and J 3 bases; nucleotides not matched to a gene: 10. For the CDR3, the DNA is TGTGCCAGCAGTACAGGACTAGCGGGAGCCATAGTCTACGAGCAGTACTTC. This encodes CASSTGLAGAIVYEQYF.

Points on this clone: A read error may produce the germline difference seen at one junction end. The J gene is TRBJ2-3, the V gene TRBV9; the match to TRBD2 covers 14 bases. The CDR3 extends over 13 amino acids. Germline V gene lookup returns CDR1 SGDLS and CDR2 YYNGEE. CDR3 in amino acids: CASSVRLAGGETF. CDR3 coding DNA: TGTGCCAGCAGCGTGAGACTAGCGGGGGGGGAAACCTTT.

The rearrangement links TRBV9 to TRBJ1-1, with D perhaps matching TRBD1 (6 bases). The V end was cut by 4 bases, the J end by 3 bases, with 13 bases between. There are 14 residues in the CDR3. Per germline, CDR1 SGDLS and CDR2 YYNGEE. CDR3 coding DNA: TGTGCCAGCAGCCACATAAAGGGGGACACTGAAGCTTTCTTT. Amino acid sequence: CASSHIKGDTEAFF.

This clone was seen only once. CDR3 region: CASSLVDRNEKLFF. CDR3 bases: TGTGCCAGCAGCTTAGTCGACAGGAATGAAAAACTGTTTTTT. V is TRBV7-9 and J is TRBJ1-4; possibly TRBD1 for D (6 bases). Germline lookup yields CDR1 SEHNR and CDR2 FQNEAQ (reference sequence). This CDR3 comprises 14 residues. V dropped 1 base and J dropped 5 bases, with 8 bases sitting between them.

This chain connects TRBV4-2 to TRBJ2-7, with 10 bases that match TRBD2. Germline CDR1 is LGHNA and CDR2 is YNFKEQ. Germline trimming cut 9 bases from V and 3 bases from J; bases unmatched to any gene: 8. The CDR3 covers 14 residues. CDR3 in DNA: TGTGCCAGTTCCCGGGCTAGCGGGAGCTACGAGCAGTACTTC. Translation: CASSRASGSYEQYF.

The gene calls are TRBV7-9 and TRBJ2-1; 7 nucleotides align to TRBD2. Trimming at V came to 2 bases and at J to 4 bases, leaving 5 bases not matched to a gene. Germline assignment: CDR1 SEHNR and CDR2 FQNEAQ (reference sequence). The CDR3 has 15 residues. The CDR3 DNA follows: TGTGCCAGCAGCTTAACCAGCGGGGAATACAATGAGCAGTTCTTC. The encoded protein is CASSLTSGEYNEQFF.

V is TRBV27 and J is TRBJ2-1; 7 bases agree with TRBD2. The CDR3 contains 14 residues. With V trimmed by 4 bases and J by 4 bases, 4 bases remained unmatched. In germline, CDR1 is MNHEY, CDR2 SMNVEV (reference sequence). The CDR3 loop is CASSSSGGYNEQFF. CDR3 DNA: TGTGCCAGCAGTTCTAGCGGTGGGTACAATGAGCAGTTCTTC.

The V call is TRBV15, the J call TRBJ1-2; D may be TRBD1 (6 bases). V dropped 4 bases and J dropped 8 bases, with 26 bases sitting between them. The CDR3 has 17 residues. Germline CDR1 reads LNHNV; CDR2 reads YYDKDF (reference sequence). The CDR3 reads CATSNRPRDNTRRGYTF. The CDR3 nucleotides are TGTGCCACCAGCAATCGGCCCCGGGACAACACACGGCGGGGCTACACCTTC.

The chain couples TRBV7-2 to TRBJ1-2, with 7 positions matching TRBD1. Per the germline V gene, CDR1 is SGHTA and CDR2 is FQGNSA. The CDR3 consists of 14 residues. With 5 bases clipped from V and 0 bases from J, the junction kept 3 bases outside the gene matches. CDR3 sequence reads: CASSATGTNYGYTF. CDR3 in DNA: TGTGCCAGCAGCGCGACAGGGACTAACTATGGCTACACCTTC.

CDR3 DNA sequence: TGTGCCAGCAGCTTAGGGTCGGGCAATGAGCAGTTCTTC. Residues: CASSLGSGNEQFF. The V call is TRBV7-3, the J call TRBJ2-1, with unresolved D. The CDR3 is made up of 13 amino acids. The V gene lost 2 bases and the J gene lost 6 bases, with 8 bases spanning the gap. Germline-derived CDR1 and CDR2 are SGHTA and FQGTGA. The full variable domain, completed using reference TRBV7-3 and TRBJ2-1, is GAGVSQTPSNKVTEKGKYVELRCDPISGHTALYWYRQSLGQGPEFLIYFQGTGAADDSGLPNDRFFAVRPEGSVSTLKIQRTERGDSAVYLCASSLGSGNEQFFGPGTRLTVL.